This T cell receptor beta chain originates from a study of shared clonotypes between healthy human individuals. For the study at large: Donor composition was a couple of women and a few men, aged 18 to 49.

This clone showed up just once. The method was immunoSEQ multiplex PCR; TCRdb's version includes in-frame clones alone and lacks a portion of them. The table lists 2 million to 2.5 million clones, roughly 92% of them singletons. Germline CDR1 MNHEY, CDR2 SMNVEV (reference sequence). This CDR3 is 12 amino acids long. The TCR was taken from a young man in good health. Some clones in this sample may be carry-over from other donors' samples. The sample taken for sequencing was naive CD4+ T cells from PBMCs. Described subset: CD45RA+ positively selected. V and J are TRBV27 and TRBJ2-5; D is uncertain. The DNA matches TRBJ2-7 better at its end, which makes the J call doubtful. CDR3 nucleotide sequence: TGTGCCAGCAGCGAGAACCGGCGCGAGCAGTACTTC. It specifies CASSENRREQYF.